Below, 14 T cell receptor beta chains from the same sample are listed, as sequenced in a study of identical twins (TCRdb year 2016). Libraries were made using 5' RACE. The sample was run on an Illumina HiSeq 2000. The public reads were reprocessed in TCRdb via fastp at Q25 and MiXCR, keeping in-frame beta chains. Rows are combined by CDR3 protein, so each entry shows the most common genes and DNA. The sample table records just over 500,000 distinct CDR3 sequences; approximately 22% of these occur just once. The top ten hold about 0.93% of the sample. This sample was shared with a second study, whose subject was T cells expressing NK-cell markers.

The specimen sequenced was CD4+ T cells sorted from blood. The receptors derive from a young woman in good health.

This rearrangement joins TRBV5-6 to TRBJ1-1, with 9 bases aligning to TRBD1. CDR3 length equals 14 residues. The V gene's germline CDR1 is SGHDT and CDR2 YYEEEE. V gave up 3 bases and J gave up 3 bases; unmatched junction bases: 3. CDR3 protein: CASSWGQGDTEAFF. Here the CDR3 DNA reads TGTGCCAGCAGCTGGGGACAGGGCGACACTGAAGCTTTCTTT.

CDR3: CSARAGGSGNTIYF. The CDR3 bases are TGCAGTGCTAGAGCAGGGGGCTCTGGAAACACCATATATTTT. The chain recombines TRBV20-1 with TRBJ1-3, with TRBD1 identical over 7 bases. The germline V gene has CDR1 DFQATT and CDR2 SNEGSKA (reference sequence). The CDR3 runs to 14 residues. The ends lost 1 base at V and 0 bases at J; junction bases unmatched: 0.

This clonotype was seen only a few times. The chain uses TRBV29-1 and TRBJ1-2; TRBD1 agrees at 8 bases. The V segment lost 6 bases and the J segment 8 bases; nucleotides outside the gene matches: 14. Per the germline V gene, CDR1 is SQVTM and CDR2 is ANQGSEA. The CDR3 consists of 14 residues. The chain's CDR3 is CSVADRGAARGYTF. The CDR3 nucleotides read TGCAGCGTCGCCGACAGGGGAGCTGCGCGAGGCTACACCTTC.

The chain carries TRBV9 and TRBJ2-3; TRBD2 matches 14 bases. Per germline, CDR1 SGDLS and CDR2 YYNGEE. J gave up 7 bases and V 4 bases, and 5 bases lay outside the gene matches. The CDR3 has 15 amino acids. CDR3 residues: CASSLGTSGSYTQYF. The CDR3 DNA reads as TGTGCCAGCAGCCTTGGGACTAGCGGGAGCTATACGCAGTATTTT.

This chain links TRBV19 with TRBJ1-2; D is unresolved. Trimming stripped 4 bases from V and 8 bases from J, with 11 bases between. CDR1 and CDR2 from the germline V gene are LNHDA and SQIVND (reference sequence). The CDR3 is made up of 12 amino acids. DNA of the CDR3: TGTGCCAGTAGTACCCGATCTGGGGGCTACACCTTC. It yields the protein CASSTRSGGYTF.

J is TRBJ2-2 and V is TRBV5-1, with TRBD2 matching over 8 bases. CDR1 and CDR2 (germline): SGHRS, YFSETQ. V gave up 4 bases and J gave up 3 bases; unmatched junction bases: 2. The CDR3 length is 14 residues. The CDR3 loop reads CASSRLAHTGELFF. Here the CDR3 DNA reads TGCGCCAGCAGCAGACTAGCGCACACCGGGGAGCTGTTTTTT.

In this sample, this clonotype turned up a few times. The genes are TRBV11-3 and TRBJ1-1; no reliable D call. The CDR3 covers 13 residues. V lost 5 bases and J 1 base, leaving 8 bases between the germline ends. Germline CDR1 SGHNT, CDR2 YENEEA. CDR3 amino acids: CASSPGSNTEAFF. In nucleotides, the CDR3 is TGTGCCAGCAGCCCTGGTTCGAACACTGAAGCTTTCTTT.

The chain has TRBV20-1 and TRBJ1-5; D call uncertain. Per the germline V gene, CDR1 is DFQATT and CDR2 is SNEGSKA (reference sequence). The CDR3 spans 12 residues. The V end was cut by 0 bases, the J end by 13 bases, with 13 bases between. CDR3 in amino acids: CSARDVGGAQHF. DNA for the CDR3: TGCAGTGCTAGAGATGTAGGAGGCGCGCAGCATTTT.

This clonotype was counted a few times. The chain has TRBV27 and TRBJ2-3, with 9 bases fitting TRBD1. CDR3 length: 16 residues. CDR1 MNHEY and CDR2 SMNVEV come from the germline V gene (reference sequence). J gave up 7 bases and V 5 bases, and 13 bases lay outside the gene matches. Here the CDR3 DNA reads TGTGCCAGCAGTCCCCCGCCATGGACAGGGGTTCATACGCAGTATTTT. Protein: CASSPPPWTGVHTQYF.

This clonotype was counted many times. The junction does not match germline at one end; this may be a read error. This rearrangement joins TRBV12-3 or TRBV12-4 to TRBJ1-5, with 9 nucleotides matching TRBD1. The CDR3 is made up of 14 amino acids. Here the CDR3 reads CASSSTGGNQPQHF. In DNA, the CDR3 is TGTGCCAGCAGTAGTACAGGGGGCAACCAGCCCCAGCATTTT.

The V call is TRBV12-3 or TRBV12-4, the J call TRBJ2-1; D assignment may be TRBD1 or TRBD2 (7 bases each). The V and J ends lost 6 bases and 8 bases respectively, with 20 bases between them. The CDR3 spans 15 residues. This CDR3 is CASRPQGSGGDEQFF. The DNA of the CDR3 is TGTGCCAGCAGGCCACAGGGGTCAGGGGGGGATGAGCAGTTCTTC.

The V call is TRBV10-2, the J call TRBJ2-2, with TRBD2 identical over 9 bases. The germline V gene encodes CDR1 WSHSY and CDR2 SAAADI. V trimming: 5 bases; J trimming: 4 bases; junction bases outside the gene matches: 2. This CDR3 is built from 14 residues. The CDR3 DNA reads as TGCGCCAGCAGTACTAGCGGGTTCACCGGGGAGCTGTTTTTT. It yields the protein CASSTSGFTGELFF.

The V call is TRBV20-1, the J call TRBJ2-7, with 9 bases fitting TRBD2. Germline V gene lookup returns CDR1 DFQATT and CDR2 SNEGSKA (reference sequence). The CDR3 totals 15 residues. With 0 bases clipped from V and 5 bases from J, the junction kept 8 bases outside the gene matches. DNA for the CDR3: TGCAGTGCTAGAGATGGGGCTAGCGGGGTTGACGAGCAGTACTTC. It translates to CSARDGASGVDEQYF.

The chain has TRBV20-1 and TRBJ2-5, with 8 nucleotides matching TRBD2. The CDR3 is 15 amino acids. J was trimmed by 3 bases and V by 3 bases; bases with no gene match: 9. Germline V lookup: CDR1 DFQATT, CDR2 SNEGSKA (reference sequence). The CDR3 DNA is TGCAGTGCTAGCTCTAGCGGGTACTCTGAAGAGACCCAGTACTTC. Residues: CSASSSGYSEETQYF.